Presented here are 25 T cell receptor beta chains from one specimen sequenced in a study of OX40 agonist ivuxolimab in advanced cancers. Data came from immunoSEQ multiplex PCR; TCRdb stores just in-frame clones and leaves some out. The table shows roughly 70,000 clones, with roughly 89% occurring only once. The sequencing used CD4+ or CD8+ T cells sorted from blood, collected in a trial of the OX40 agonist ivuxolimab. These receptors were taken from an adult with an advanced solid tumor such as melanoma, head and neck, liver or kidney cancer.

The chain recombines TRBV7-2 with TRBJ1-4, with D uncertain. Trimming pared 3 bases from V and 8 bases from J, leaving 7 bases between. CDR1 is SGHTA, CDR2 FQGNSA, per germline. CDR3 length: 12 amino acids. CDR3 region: CASSFIREKLFF. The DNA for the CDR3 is TGTGCCAGCAGCTTTATAAGAGAAAAACTGTTTTTT.

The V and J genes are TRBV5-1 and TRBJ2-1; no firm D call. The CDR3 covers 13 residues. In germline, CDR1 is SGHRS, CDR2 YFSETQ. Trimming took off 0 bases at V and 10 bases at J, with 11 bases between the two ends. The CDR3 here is CASSLVTTGEQFF. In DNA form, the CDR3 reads TGCGCCAGCAGCTTGGTGACGACTGGAGAGCAGTTCTTC.

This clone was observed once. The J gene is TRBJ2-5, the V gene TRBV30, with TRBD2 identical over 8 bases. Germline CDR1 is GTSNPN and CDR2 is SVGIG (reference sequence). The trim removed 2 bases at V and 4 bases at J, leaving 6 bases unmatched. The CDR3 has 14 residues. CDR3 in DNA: TGTGCCTGGAGTTTTGGCGGGAGGTCAGAGACCCAGTACTTC. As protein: CAWSFGGRSETQYF. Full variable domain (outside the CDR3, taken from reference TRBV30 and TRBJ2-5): SQTIHQWPATLVQPVGSPLSLECTVEGTSNPNLYWYRQAAGRGLQLLFYSVGIGQISSEVPQNLSASRPQDRQFILSSKKLLLSDSGFYLCAWSFGGRSETQYFGPGTRLLVL.

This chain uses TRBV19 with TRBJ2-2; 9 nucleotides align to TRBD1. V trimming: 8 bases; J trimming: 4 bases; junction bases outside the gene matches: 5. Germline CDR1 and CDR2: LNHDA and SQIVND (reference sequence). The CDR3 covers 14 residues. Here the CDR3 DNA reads TGTGCCAGTTGGGACAGGGATGTCACCGGGGAGCTGTTTTTT. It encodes CASWDRDVTGELFF.

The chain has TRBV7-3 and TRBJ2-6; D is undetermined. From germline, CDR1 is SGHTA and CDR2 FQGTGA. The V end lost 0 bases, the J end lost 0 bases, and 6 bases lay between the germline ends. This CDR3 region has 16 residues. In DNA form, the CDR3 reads TGTGCCAGCAGCTTAACGGCCCTCTCTGGGGCCAACGTCCTGACTTTC. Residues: CASSLTALSGANVLTF.

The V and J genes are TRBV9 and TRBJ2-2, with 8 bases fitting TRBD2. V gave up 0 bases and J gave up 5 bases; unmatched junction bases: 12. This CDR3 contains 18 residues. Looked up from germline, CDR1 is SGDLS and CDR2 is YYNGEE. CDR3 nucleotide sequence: TGTGCCAGCAGCGTAGTGGACAGACCTAGCGGGCGGACCGGGGAGCTGTTTTTT. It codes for CASSVVDRPSGRTGELFF.

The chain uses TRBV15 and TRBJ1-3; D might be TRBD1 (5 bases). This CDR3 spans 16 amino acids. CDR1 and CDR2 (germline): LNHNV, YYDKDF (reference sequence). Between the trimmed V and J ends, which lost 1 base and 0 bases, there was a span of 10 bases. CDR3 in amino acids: CATSRVKGSSGNTIYF. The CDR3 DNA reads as TGTGCCACCAGCAGAGTTAAGGGGTCCTCTGGAAACACCATATATTTT.

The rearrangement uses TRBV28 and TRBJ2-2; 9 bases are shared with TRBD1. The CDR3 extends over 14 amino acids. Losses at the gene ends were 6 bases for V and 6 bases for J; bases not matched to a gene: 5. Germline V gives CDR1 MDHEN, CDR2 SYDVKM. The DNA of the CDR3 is TGTGCCAGCAGCTCGACAGGGGGATCCGGGGAGCTGTTTTTT. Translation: CASSSTGGSGELFF.

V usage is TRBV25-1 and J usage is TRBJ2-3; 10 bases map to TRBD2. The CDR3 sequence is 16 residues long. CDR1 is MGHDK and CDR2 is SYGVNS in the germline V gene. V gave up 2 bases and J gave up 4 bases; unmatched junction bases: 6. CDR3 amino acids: CASSEALAGVADTQYF. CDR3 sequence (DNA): TGTGCCAGCAGTGAAGCGCTAGCGGGAGTCGCAGATACGCAGTATTTT.

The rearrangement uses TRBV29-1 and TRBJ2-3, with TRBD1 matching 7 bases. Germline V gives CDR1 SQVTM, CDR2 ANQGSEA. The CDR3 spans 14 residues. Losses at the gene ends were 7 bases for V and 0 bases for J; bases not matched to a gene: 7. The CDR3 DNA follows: TGCAGCGCAGATACAGGGGCGAGCACAGATACGCAGTATTTT. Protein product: CSADTGASTDTQYF.

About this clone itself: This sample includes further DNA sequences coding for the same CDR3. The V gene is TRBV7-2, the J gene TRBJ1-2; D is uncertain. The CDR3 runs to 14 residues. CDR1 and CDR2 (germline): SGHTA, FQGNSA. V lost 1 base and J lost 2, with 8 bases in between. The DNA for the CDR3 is TGTGCCAGCAGCTTAGATGGGATCAACTATGGCTACACCTTC. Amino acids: CASSLDGINYGYTF.

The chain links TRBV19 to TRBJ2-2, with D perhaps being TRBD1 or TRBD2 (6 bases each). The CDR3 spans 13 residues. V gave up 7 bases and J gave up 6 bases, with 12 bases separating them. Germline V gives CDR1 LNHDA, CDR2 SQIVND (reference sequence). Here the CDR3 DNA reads TGTGCCAGTAACATAAGGGGGGCCGGGGAGCTGTTTTTT. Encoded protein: CASNIRGAGELFF. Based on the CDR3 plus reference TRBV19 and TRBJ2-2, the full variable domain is DGGITQSPKYLFRKEGQNVTLSCEQNLNHDAMYWYRQDPGQGLRLIYYSQIVNDFQKGDIAEGYSVSREKKESFPLTVTSAQKNPTAFYLCASNIRGAGELFFGEGSRLTVL.

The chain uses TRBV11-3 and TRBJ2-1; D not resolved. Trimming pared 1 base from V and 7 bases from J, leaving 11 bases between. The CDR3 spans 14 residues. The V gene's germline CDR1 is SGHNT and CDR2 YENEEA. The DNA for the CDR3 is TGTGCCAGCAGCTTAGTGGGTTGGGGAAATGAGCAGTTCTTC. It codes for CASSLVGWGNEQFF.

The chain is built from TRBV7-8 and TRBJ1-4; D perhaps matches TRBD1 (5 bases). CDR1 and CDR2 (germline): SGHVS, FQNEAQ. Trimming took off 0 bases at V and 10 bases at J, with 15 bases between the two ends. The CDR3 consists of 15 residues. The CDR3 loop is CASSLAGLQGGKLFF. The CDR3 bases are TGTGCCAGCAGCTTAGCGGGGCTCCAGGGTGGAAAACTGTTTTTT. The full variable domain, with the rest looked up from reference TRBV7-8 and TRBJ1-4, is GAGVSQSPRYKVAKRGQDVALRCDPISGHVSLFWYQQALGQGPEFLTYFQNEAQLDKSGLPSDRFFAERPEGSVSTLKIQRTQQEDSAVYLCASSLAGLQGGKLFFGSGTQLSVL.

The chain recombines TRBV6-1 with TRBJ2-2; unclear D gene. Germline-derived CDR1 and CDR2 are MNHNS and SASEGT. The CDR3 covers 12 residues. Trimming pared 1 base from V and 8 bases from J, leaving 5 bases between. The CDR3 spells CASSEGWGELFF. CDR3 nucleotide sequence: TGTGCCAGCAGTGAAGGGTGGGGGGAGCTGTTTTTT.

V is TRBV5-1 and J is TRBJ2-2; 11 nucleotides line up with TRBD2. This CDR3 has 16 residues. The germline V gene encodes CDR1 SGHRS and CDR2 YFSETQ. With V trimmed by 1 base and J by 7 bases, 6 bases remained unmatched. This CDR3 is CASSLSLAGGLGELFF. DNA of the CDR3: TGCGCCAGCAGCTTGAGTCTAGCGGGAGGCCTCGGGGAGCTGTTTTTT.

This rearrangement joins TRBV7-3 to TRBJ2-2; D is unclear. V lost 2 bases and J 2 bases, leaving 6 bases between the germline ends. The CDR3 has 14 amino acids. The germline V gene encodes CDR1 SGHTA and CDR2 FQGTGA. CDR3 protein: CASSLGLNTGELFF. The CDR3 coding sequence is TGTGCCAGCAGCTTAGGCCTTAACACCGGGGAGCTGTTTTTT.

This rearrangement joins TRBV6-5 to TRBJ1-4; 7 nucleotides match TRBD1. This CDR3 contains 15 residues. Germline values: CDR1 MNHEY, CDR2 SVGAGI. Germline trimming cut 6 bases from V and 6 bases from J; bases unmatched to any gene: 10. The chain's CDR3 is CASRPDRVQDEKLFF. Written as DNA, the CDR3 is TGTGCCAGCAGACCCGACAGGGTGCAGGATGAAAAACTGTTTTTT.

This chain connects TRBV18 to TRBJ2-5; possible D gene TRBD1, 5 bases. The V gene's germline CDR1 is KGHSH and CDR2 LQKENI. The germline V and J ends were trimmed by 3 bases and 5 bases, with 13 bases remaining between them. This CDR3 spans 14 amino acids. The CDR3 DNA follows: TGTGCCAGCTCACCCCAGGGAATTTCGGAGACCCAGTACTTC. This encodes CASSPQGISETQYF.

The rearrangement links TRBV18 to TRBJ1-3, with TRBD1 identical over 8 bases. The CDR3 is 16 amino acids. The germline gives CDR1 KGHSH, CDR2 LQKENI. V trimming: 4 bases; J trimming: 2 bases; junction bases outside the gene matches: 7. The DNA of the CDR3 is TGTGCCAGCTCACTGGGGACAGGCTCAACTGGAAACACCATATATTTT. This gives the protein CASSLGTGSTGNTIYF.

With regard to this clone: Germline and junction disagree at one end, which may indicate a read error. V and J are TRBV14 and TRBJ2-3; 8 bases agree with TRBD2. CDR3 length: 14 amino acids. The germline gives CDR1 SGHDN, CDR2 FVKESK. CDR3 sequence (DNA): TGTGCCAGCAGTCAAGCGGGAGTATCAGATACGCAGTATTTT. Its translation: CASSQAGVSDTQYF.

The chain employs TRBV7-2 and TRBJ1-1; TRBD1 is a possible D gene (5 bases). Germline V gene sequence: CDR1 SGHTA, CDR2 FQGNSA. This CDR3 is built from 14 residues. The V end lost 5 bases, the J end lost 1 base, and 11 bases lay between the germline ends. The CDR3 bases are TGTGCCAGCAGCCCCCCGAGGGGGAACACTGAAGCTTTCTTT. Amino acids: CASSPPRGNTEAFF.

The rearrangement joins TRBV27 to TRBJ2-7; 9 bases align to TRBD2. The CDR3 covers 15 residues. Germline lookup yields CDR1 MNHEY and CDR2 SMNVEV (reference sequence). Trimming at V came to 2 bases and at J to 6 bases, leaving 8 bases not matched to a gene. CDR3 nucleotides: TGTGCCAGCAGTTTAAAGCCAGCGGGAGGAGGCGAGCAGTACTTC. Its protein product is CASSLKPAGGGEQYF.

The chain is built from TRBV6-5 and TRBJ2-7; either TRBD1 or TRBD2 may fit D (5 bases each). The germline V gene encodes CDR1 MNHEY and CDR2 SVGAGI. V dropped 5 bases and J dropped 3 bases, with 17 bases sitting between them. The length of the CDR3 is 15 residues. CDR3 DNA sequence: TGTGCCAGCAGTGTATCGGGACCTAGGGGCTACGAGCAGTACTTC. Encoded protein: CASSVSGPRGYEQYF.

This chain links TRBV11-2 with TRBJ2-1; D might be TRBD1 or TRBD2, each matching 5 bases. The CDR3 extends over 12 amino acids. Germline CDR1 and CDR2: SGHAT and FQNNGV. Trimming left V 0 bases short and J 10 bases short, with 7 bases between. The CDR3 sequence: CASSLDRDEQFF. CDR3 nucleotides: TGTGCCAGCAGCTTAGACAGGGACGAGCAGTTCTTC.